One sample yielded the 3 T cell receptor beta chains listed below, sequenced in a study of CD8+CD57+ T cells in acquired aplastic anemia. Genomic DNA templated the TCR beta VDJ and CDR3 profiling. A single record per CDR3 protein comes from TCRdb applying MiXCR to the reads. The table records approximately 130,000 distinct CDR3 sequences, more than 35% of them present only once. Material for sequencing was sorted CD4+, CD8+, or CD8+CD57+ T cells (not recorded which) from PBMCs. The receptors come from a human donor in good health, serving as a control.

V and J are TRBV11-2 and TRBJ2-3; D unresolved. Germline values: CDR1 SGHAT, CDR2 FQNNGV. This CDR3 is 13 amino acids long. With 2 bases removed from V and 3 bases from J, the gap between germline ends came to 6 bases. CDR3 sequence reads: CASSLQETDTQYF. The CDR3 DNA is TGTGCCAGCAGCTTACAGGAAACAGATACGCAGTATTTT.

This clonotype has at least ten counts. The CDR3 sequence is CASSGRRSGANVLTF. CDR3 DNA sequence: TGTGCCAGCAGTGGCCGGCGCTCTGGGGCCAACGTCCTGACTTTC. The chain is built from TRBV6-1 and TRBJ2-6; D is ambiguous. Germline V gives CDR1 MNHNS, CDR2 SASEGT. The CDR3 runs to 15 residues. Trimming removed 4 bases at V and 0 bases at J, with 7 bases between.

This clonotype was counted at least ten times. The chain's CDR3 is CASSDTSRGTEAFF. CDR3 coding DNA: TGTGCCAGCAGTGACACCTCCAGGGGCACTGAAGCTTTCTTT. The gene calls are TRBV6-4 and TRBJ1-1; perhaps TRBD1 as D (6 bases). The CDR3 sequence is 14 residues long. Trimming cost V 2 bases and J 4 bases, with 11 bases left between them. Germline V gene data show CDR1 as MRHNA and CDR2 as SNTAGT.